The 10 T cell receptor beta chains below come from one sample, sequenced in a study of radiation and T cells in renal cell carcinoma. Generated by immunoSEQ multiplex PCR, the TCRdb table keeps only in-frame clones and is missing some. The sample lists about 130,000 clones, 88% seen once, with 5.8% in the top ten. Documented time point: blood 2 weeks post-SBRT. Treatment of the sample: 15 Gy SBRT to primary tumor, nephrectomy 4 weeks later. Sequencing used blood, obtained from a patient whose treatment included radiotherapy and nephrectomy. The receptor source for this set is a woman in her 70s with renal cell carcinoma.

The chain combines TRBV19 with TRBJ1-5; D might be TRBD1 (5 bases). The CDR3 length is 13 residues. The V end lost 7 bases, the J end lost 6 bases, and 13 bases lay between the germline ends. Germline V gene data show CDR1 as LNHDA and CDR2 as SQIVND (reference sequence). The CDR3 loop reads CASTPRETQPQHF. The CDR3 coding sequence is TGTGCCAGTACCCCCAGGGAAACTCAGCCCCAGCATTTT.

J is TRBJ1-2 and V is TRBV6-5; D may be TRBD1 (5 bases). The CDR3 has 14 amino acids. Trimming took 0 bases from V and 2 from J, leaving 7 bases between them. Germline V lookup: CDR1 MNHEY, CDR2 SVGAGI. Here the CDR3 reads CASSYSRGNYGYTF. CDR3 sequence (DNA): TGTGCCAGCAGTTACTCGCGGGGGAACTATGGCTACACCTTC.

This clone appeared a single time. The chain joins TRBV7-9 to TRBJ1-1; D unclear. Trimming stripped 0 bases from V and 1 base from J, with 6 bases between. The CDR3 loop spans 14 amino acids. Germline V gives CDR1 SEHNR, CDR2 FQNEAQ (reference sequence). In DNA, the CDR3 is TGTGCCAGCAGCTTAGCCCCAGGGAACACTGAAGCTTTCTTT. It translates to CASSLAPGNTEAFF.

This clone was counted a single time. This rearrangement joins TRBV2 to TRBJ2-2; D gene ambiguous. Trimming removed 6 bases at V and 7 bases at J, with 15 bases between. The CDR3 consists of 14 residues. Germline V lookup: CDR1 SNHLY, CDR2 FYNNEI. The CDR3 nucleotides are TGTGCCAGCAGGAGGACCCTTAAAGGCGGGGAGCTGTTTTTT. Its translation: CASRRTLKGGELFF.

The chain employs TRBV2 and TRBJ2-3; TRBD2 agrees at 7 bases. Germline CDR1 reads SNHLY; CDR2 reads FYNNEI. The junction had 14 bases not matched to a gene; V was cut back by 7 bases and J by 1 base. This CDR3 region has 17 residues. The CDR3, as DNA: TGTGCCAGCAATCCACGAGGGAGGGGTTGGGGCACAGATACGCAGTATTTT. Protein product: CASNPRGRGWGTDTQYF.

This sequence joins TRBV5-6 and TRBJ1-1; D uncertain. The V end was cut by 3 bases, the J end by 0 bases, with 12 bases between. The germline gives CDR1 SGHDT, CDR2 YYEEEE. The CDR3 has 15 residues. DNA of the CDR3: TGTGCCAGCAGCTCTGGACGGATATTGAACACTGAAGCTTTCTTT. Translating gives CASSSGRILNTEAFF.

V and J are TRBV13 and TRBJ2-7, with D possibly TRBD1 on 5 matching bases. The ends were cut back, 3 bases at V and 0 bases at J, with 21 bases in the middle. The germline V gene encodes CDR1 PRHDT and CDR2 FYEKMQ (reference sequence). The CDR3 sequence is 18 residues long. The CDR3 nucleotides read TGTGCCAGCAGCTTGGTCCCCAAGTCAGGGCCCAGCTCCTACGAGCAGTACTTC. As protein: CASSLVPKSGPSSYEQYF.

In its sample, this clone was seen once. CDR3 amino acids: CASSPHIGRSGELFF. The CDR3 DNA is TGTGCCAGCAGCCCCCACATAGGGAGGTCCGGGGAGCTGTTTTTT. The chain combines TRBV6-4 with TRBJ2-2; maybe TRBD2 (6 bases). The V and J ends lost 6 bases and 6 bases respectively, with 17 bases between them. The CDR3 contains 15 residues. Per the germline V gene, CDR1 is MRHNA and CDR2 is SNTAGT.

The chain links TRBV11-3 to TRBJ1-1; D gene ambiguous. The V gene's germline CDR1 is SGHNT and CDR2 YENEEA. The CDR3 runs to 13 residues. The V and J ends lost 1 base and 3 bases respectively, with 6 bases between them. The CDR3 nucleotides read TGTGCCAGCAGCTTAGGTATTCACACTGAAGCTTTCTTT. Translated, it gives CASSLGIHTEAFF. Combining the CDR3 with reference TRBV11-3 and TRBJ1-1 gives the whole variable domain EAGVVQSPRYKIIEKKQPVAFWCNPISGHNTLYWYLQNLGQGPELLIRYENEEAVDDSQLPKDRFSAERLKGVDSTLKIQPAELGDSAVYLCASSLGIHTEAFFGQGTRLTVV.

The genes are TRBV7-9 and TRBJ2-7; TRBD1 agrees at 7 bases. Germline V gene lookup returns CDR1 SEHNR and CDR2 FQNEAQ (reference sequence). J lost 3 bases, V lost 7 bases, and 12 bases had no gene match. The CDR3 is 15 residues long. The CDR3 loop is CASTPLQTGSYEQYF. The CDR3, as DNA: TGTGCCAGCACCCCTCTCCAGACAGGGAGCTACGAGCAGTACTTC.